Shown below are 9 T cell receptor beta chains from a single sample sequenced in a study of sequential checkpoint blockade in melanoma. Specified treatment: randomized to nivolumab then ipilimumab (arm A) or the reverse (arm B). TCRdb keeps only in-frame clones here, not all; method: immunoSEQ multiplex PCR. Among under 40,000 clones listed, 70% to 90% were seen once. Source: CD8+ T cells sorted from blood (inferred from file names), taken from a patient given nivolumab and ipilimumab in sequence. Receptors were obtained from a human donor with melanoma.

The rearrangement uses TRBV7-8 and TRBJ1-1; perhaps TRBD1 as D (5 bases). CDR1 SGHVS and CDR2 FQNEAQ come from the germline V gene. The germline V and J ends were trimmed by 4 bases and 3 bases, with 18 bases remaining between them. The CDR3 runs 16 residues. CDR3 sequence (DNA): TGTGCCAGCAGCTCCGAGGAGGGGCCTCTCCACACTGAAGCTTTCTTT. Its translation is CASSSEEGPLHTEAFF.

The chain is built from TRBV6-8 and TRBJ2-1; D is undetermined. The CDR3 length is 12 residues. Trimming removed 7 bases from V and 12 bases from J, with 16 bases in between. From germline, CDR1 is MNHGY and CDR2 SAAAGT. The CDR3: CASTTEPPGQFF. For the CDR3, the DNA is TGTGCCAGCACAACCGAACCCCCGGGGCAGTTCTTC.

The chain uses TRBV4-1 and TRBJ2-5, with 10 bases matching TRBD2. The CDR3 sequence is 16 residues long. Germline lookup yields CDR1 MGHRA and CDR2 YSYEKL. V lost 1 base to trimming and J lost 5 bases; unmatched junction nucleotides: 7. CDR3 protein: CASSQGAGLARETQYF. DNA for the CDR3: TGCGCCAGCAGCCAAGGTGCGGGACTAGCGAGGGAGACCCAGTACTTC.

The J gene is TRBJ2-3, the V gene TRBV10-3; 10 nucleotides line up with TRBD2. Germline CDR1 and CDR2: ENHRY and SYGVKD. This CDR3 comprises 18 residues. V lost 5 bases to trimming and J lost 0 bases; unmatched junction nucleotides: 11. DNA of the CDR3: TGTGCCATCAGTTTGACCCACACGACTAGCGGGAGCACAGATACGCAGTATTTT. Translation: CAISLTHTTSGSTDTQYF.

CDR3 nucleotide sequence: TGTGCCAGCAGTGGGACAGGGGTCTCATTTGGCGCTTTCTTT. It is translated as CASSGTGVSFGAFF. This chain connects TRBV6-1 to TRBJ1-1; 9 bases fit TRBD1. Germline V CDR1 and CDR2: MNHNS, SASEGT. This CDR3 region has 14 residues. V dropped 4 bases and J dropped 11; count of bases not matched to a gene: 11.

This sequence joins TRBV28 and TRBJ2-5, with D possibly being TRBD2 (5 bases). The CDR3 is 13 amino acids. The V gene's germline CDR1 is MDHEN and CDR2 SYDVKM. Trimming removed 4 bases at V and 0 bases at J, with 6 bases between. The CDR3 protein is CASSSGYQETQYF. In DNA, the CDR3 is TGTGCCAGCAGTTCGGGGTACCAAGAGACCCAGTACTTC.

The V gene is TRBV29-1, the J gene TRBJ2-6, with a weak D call TRBD2 (6 bases). Trimming removed 2 bases from V and 4 bases from J, with 9 bases in between. Germline V gene lookup returns CDR1 SQVTM and CDR2 ANQGSEA. The CDR3 contains 14 residues. Here the CDR3 reads CSVETGLGANVLTF. DNA of the CDR3: TGCAGCGTTGAAACGGGACTCGGGGCCAACGTCCTGACTTTC.

A few counts support this clone. The genes are TRBV11-3 and TRBJ2-7; TRBD1 is a possible D gene (6 bases). The CDR3 extends over 16 amino acids. CDR1 and CDR2 (germline): SGHNT, YENEEA. V was trimmed by 1 base and J by 0 bases, leaving 13 bases between them. The CDR3 loop is CASSLAPGQSSYEQYF. CDR3 DNA: TGTGCCAGCAGCTTAGCGCCGGGACAAAGCTCCTACGAGCAGTACTTC. Variable domain in full (rest from reference TRBV11-3 and TRBJ2-7): EAGVVQSPRYKIIEKKQPVAFWCNPISGHNTLYWYLQNLGQGPELLIRYENEEAVDDSQLPKDRFSAERLKGVDSTLKIQPAELGDSAVYLCASSLAPGQSSYEQYFGPGTRLTVT.

CDR3 region: CASSPQGQGGEQYF. CDR3 sequence (DNA): TGCGCCAGCAGCCCCCAGGGACAGGGGGGCGAGCAGTACTTC. The chain uses TRBV5-1 and TRBJ2-5; 11 bases agree with TRBD1. The end of the DNA aligns better with TRBJ2-7, so the J call may be wrong. This CDR3 is 14 amino acids long. In germline, CDR1 is SGHRS, CDR2 YFSETQ.